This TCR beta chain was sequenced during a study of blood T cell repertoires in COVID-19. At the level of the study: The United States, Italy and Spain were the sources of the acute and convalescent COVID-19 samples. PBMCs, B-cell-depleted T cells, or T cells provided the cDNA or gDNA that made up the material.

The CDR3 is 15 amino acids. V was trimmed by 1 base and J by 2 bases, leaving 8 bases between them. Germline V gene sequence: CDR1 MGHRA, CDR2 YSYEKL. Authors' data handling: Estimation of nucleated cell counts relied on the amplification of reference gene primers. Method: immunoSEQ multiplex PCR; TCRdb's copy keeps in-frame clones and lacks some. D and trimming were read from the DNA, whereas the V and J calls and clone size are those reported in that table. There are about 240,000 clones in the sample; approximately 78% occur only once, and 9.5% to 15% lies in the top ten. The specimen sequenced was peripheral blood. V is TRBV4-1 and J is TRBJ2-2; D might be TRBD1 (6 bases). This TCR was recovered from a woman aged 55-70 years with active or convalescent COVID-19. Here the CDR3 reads CASSQGQVNTGELFF. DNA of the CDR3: TGCGCCAGCAGCCAAGGACAGGTCAACACCGGGGAGCTGTTTTTT.